What follows are 20 T cell receptor beta chains derived from one specimen sequenced in a study of regulatory T cells in long-lasting Graves disease. Specified time point: newly diagnosed GD, antithyroid drugs for less than 3 months. PBMC-extracted RNA yielded the TCR library. HTBI primers from iRepertoire and Arm-PCR of CDR3 regions yielded the TCR beta libraries. TCRdb analysed the multiplex PCR reads with MiXCR anew, one entry per CDR3 protein. The sample has 580,000 or so distinct CDR3 sequences, roughly 15% seen once. Separately, the same data were catalogued under a study of T cells in Graves' hyperthyroidism and ophthalmopathy.

Source: peripheral blood mononuclear cells (PBMCs), taken at new diagnosis, from a patient treated with antithyroid drugs. These receptor sequences come from a man aged 18 to 29 with Graves disease.

This clonotype has only a few counts. This chain joins TRBV9 and TRBJ2-7; TRBD1 aligns across 10 bases. The CDR3 contains 15 residues. Per germline, CDR1 SGDLS and CDR2 YYNGEE. The ends lost 4 bases at V and 3 bases at J; junction bases unmatched: 7. CDR3 sequence reads: CASSPGQGVFYEQYF. CDR3 coding DNA: TGTGCCAGCAGCCCTGGACAGGGGGTTTTCTACGAGCAGTACTTC.

This clonotype occurred a few times. The J gene is TRBJ2-1, the V gene TRBV14; 11 bases agree with TRBD2. The CDR3 sequence is 17 residues long. Trimming took 3 bases from V and 6 from J; bases not matched to a gene: 10. Germline CDR1 and CDR2: SGHDN and FVKESK. The CDR3 region has the DNA TGTGCCAGCAGCCAGGACCCACTAGCGGGGGTTGGCAATGAGCAGTTCTTC. This codes for CASSQDPLAGVGNEQFF.

This clonotype has a handful of counts. The rearrangement uses TRBV6-1 and TRBJ2-1; D remains ambiguous. Trimming pared 7 bases from V and 6 bases from J, leaving 19 bases between. The germline V gene encodes CDR1 MNHNS and CDR2 SASEGT. The CDR3 contains 15 residues. The CDR3 region is CASTRSARARNEQFF. The DNA for the CDR3 is TGTGCCAGCACGAGATCGGCTCGTGCCCGCAATGAGCAGTTCTTC.

The rearrangement links TRBV7-9 to TRBJ1-1; perhaps TRBD1 as D (6 bases). V lost 5 bases, J lost 4 bases, and 26 bases lay in between. Germline CDR1 and CDR2: SEHNR and FQNEAQ (reference sequence). The CDR3 has 18 amino acids. Here the CDR3 DNA reads TGTGCCAGCAGCCCGGGCCCGGGACAAAGGGGCTGGGGCACTGAAGCTTTCTTT. Translation: CASSPGPGQRGWGTEAFF.

This clonotype occurred many times. This chain joins TRBV28 and TRBJ1-1; D might be TRBD1 (6 bases). CDR1 is MDHEN and CDR2 is SYDVKM in the germline V gene. Trimming left V 3 bases short and J 1 base short, with 9 bases between. This CDR3 spans 14 amino acids. The CDR3 protein is CASSLVQGNTEAFF. The CDR3 nucleotides read TGTGCCAGCAGTTTGGTACAGGGGAACACTGAAGCTTTCTTT.

This clonotype was seen at least ten times. The chain has TRBV13 and TRBJ1-4; possibly TRBD1 for D (6 bases). V lost 0 bases, J lost 6 bases, and 8 bases lay in between. The CDR3 has 14 amino acids. Germline-derived CDR1 and CDR2 are PRHDT and FYEKMQ (reference sequence). The CDR3 DNA sequence: TGTGCCAGCAGCTTAGGACAGGGCGATGAAAAACTGTTTTTT. Amino acid sequence: CASSLGQGDEKLFF.

This clonotype has just one count. This rearrangement joins TRBV7-9 to TRBJ2-3; a weak D match, TRBD2 (6 bases). The CDR3 spans 16 residues. Trimming shortened V by 5 bases and J by 6 bases, and 21 bases separated the two germline ends. Germline V lookup: CDR1 SEHNR, CDR2 FQNEAQ (reference sequence). The CDR3 coding sequence is TGTGCCAGCAGCCACTGGGACTCCTCTCCGGGTGATACGCAGTATTTT. It translates to CASSHWDSSPGDTQYF.

This clonotype showed up many times. The chain couples TRBV3-1 to TRBJ1-4; D might be TRBD1 (5 bases). The CDR3 sequence is 16 residues long. CDR1 LGHDT and CDR2 YNNKEL come from the germline V gene (reference sequence). Trimming took off 4 bases at V and 5 bases at J, with 17 bases between the two ends. CDR3 region: CASSLSGAGRNEKLFF. The CDR3 DNA is TGTGCCAGCAGCCTATCAGGAGCAGGGAGGAATGAAAAACTGTTTTTT.

Only a few counts were recorded for this clonotype. The chain uses TRBV7-9 and TRBJ1-2, with D hard to call. Germline V gene data show CDR1 as SEHNR and CDR2 as FQNEAQ (reference sequence). The CDR3 runs 16 residues. The V and J ends lost 4 bases and 2 bases respectively, with 17 bases between them. In nucleotides, the CDR3 is TGTGCCAGCAGCTCGGGGTCCGACCGACGAAACTATGGCTACACCTTC. Translation: CASSSGSDRRNYGYTF.

This clonotype was recorded at least ten times. The chain has TRBV6-5 and TRBJ2-7; 7 bases align to TRBD2. Trimming cost V 0 bases and J 6 bases; bases outside gene matches: 8. The germline gives CDR1 MNHEY, CDR2 SVGAGI. The CDR3 sequence is 15 residues long. CDR3 sequence reads: CASSYSLSGEFEQYF. The CDR3 region has the DNA TGTGCCAGCAGTTACTCGCTAAGCGGGGAGTTCGAGCAGTACTTC.

Turning to this clonotype: The junction departs from the called germline gene at one end, perhaps through a read error. The chain uses TRBV3-1 and TRBJ1-1, with D possibly being TRBD1 (6 bases). This CDR3 comprises 16 residues. Germline V gives CDR1 LGHDT, CDR2 YNNKEL (reference sequence). The chain's CDR3 is CASSQDPATGTTEASF. In DNA form, the CDR3 reads TGTGCCAGCAGCCAAGACCCAGCCACAGGGACTACTGAAGCTTCCTTT.

This chain links TRBV6-1 with TRBJ2-1; 8 bases are a match to TRBD1. Looked up from germline, CDR1 is MNHNS and CDR2 is SASEGT. The CDR3 is made up of 15 amino acids. V shed 2 bases and J 6 bases; nucleotides not matched to a gene: 6. The CDR3 DNA reads TGTGCCAGCAGTGAACAGGGGGCGCCAGGCAATGAGCAGTTCTTC. Its translation is CASSEQGAPGNEQFF.

This clonotype appeared many times. CDR3 nucleotides: TGCAGTGCTAAGACTAGCGGGAGGGTAGGGGGCACAGATACGCAGTATTTT. Translated: CSAKTSGRVGGTDTQYF. V gene TRBV20-1 combines with J gene TRBJ2-3, with 14 bases that match TRBD2. The CDR3 is 17 residues long. CDR1 DFQATT and CDR2 SNEGSKA come from the germline V gene (reference sequence). V dropped 4 bases and J dropped 1; count of bases not matched to a gene: 7.

On this clonotype itself: A read error may explain this, as a much larger clone is one base away. The V gene is TRBV12-3 or TRBV12-4, the J gene TRBJ2-7; 9 bases align to TRBD1. V lost 2 bases to trimming and J lost 1 base; unmatched junction nucleotides: 3. This CDR3 contains 15 residues. Here the CDR3 DNA reads TGTGCCAGCAGTTTAACAGGGGGCTGTTCCTACGAGCAGTACTTC. Amino acids: CASSLTGGCSYEQYF.

This chain joins TRBV20-1 and TRBJ2-1, with 8 bases fitting TRBD1. The CDR3 loop spans 16 amino acids. After removal of 0 bases from V and 0 bases from J, the junction contained 4 bases not matched to a gene. Germline CDR1 DFQATT, CDR2 SNEGSKA (reference sequence). The CDR3 protein is CSARERTGSSYNEQFF. CDR3 DNA sequence: TGCAGTGCTAGAGAACGGACAGGGAGCTCCTACAATGAGCAGTTCTTC.

This clonotype has just a few counts. The chain links TRBV19 to TRBJ2-1; D uncertain. Trimming took 9 bases from V and 5 from J, leaving 23 bases between them. Germline V gene sequence: CDR1 LNHDA, CDR2 SQIVND (reference sequence). CDR3 length equals 16 residues. This CDR3 is CASATEFSPTNNEQFF. In DNA form, the CDR3 reads TGTGCCAGCGCTACGGAATTCTCACCCACGAACAATGAGCAGTTCTTC.

Only a few counts were recorded for this clonotype. The chain is built from TRBV6-2 or TRBV6-3 and TRBJ2-3, with 14 bases fitting TRBD2. The CDR3 is 18 amino acids. The germline gives CDR1 MNHEY, CDR2 SVGEGT. J was trimmed by 8 bases and V by 0 bases; bases with no gene match: 10. The CDR3 sequence: CASSYSATSGRVRGTQYF. CDR3 DNA sequence: TGTGCCAGCAGTTACTCTGCGACTAGCGGGAGGGTACGGGGTACGCAGTATTTT.

This rearrangement joins TRBV5-6 to TRBJ2-7; 15 nucleotides align to TRBD2. The CDR3 contains 17 residues. J lost 5 bases, V lost 3 bases, and 9 bases had no gene match. From germline, CDR1 is SGHDT and CDR2 YYEEEE. The CDR3 sequence is CASSSRTGTSGRNEQYF. The CDR3 DNA reads TGTGCCAGCAGCTCCAGAACCGGGACTAGCGGGAGGAACGAGCAGTACTTC.

This clonotype was counted many times. The J gene is TRBJ2-2, the V gene TRBV12-3 or TRBV12-4, with D perhaps matching TRBD1 (5 bases). This CDR3 region has 13 residues. V dropped 6 bases and J dropped 12 bases, with 17 bases sitting between them. CDR3 bases: TGTGCCAGCAGGAGACTGCCAAAGGGGCAGCTGTTTTTT. Its translation: CASRRLPKGQLFF.

The V and J genes are TRBV12-3 or TRBV12-4 and TRBJ2-1, with 10 bases aligning to TRBD2. This CDR3 contains 16 residues. Unmatched junction bases numbered 12, after V lost 5 bases and J lost 8 bases. The CDR3 region is CASSRSGGGPTHEQFF. In nucleotides, the CDR3 is TGTGCCAGCAGTAGAAGCGGGGGGGGACCTACGCATGAGCAGTTCTTC.